Described below is a single T cell receptor beta chain sequence and its context. Its antigen remains unidentified. The donors, nominally healthy at sampling, likely had unrecorded immune exposures. The record originates from a study of cytomegalovirus exposure and HLA in healthy donors. The PCR ran on 60 Vbeta and 13 Jbeta primers. The protocol was immunoSEQ multiplex PCR, while the TCRdb copy is restricted to in-frame clones and leaves out a portion. The table records roughly 120,000 clones, around 73% of them present only once. Overall study results and limits: Cytomegalovirus status, reportedly, was diagnosed with high specificity and sensitivity by the classifier. The productive fraction for most TCR beta V segments was about 90% or about 30% in an earlier analysis.

The CDR3 runs 15 residues. CDR1 is MNHNS, CDR2 SASEGT, per germline. Sample: PBMCs. The chain carries TRBV6-1 and TRBJ2-5; 8 positions agree with TRBD1. The J call may be in error: the DNA end matches TRBJ2-7 better. This clonotype was obtained from a man between 35 and 55 years old in good health and CMV-seronegative. CDR3 residues: CASSEAPTGAYEQYF. The CDR3 DNA reads TGTGCCAGCAGTGAAGCCCCGACAGGGGCCTACGAGCAGTACTTC.